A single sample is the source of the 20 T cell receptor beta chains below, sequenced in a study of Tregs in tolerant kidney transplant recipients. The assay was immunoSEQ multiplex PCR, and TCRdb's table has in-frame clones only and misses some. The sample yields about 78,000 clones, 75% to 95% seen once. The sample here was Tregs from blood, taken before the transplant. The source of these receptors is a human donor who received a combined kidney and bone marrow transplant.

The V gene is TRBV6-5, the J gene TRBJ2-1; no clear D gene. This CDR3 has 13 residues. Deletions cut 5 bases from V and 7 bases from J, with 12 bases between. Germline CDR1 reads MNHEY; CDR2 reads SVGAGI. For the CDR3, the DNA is TGTGCCAGCAGTGACTGGACGGAGAATGAGCAGTTCTTC. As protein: CASSDWTENEQFF.

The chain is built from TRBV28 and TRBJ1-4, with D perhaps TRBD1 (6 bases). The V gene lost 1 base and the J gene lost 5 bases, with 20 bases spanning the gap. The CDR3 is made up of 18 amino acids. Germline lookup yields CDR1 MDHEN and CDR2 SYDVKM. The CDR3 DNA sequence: TGTGCCAGCAGTTTATACACGATACACAGGGCCCAGAATGAAAAACTGTTTTTT. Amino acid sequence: CASSLYTIHRAQNEKLFF. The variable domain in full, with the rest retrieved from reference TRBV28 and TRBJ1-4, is DVKVTQSSRYLVKRTGEKVFLECVQDMDHENMFWYRQDPGLGLRLIYFSYDVKMKEKGDIPEGYSVSREKKERFSLILESASTNQTSMYLCASSLYTIHRAQNEKLFFGSGTQLSVL.

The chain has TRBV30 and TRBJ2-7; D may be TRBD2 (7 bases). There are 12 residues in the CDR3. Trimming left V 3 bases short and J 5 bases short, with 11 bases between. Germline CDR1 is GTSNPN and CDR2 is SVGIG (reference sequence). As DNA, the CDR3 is TGTGCCTGGAGGGGGGGGACACACGAGCAGTACTTC. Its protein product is CAWRGGTHEQYF.

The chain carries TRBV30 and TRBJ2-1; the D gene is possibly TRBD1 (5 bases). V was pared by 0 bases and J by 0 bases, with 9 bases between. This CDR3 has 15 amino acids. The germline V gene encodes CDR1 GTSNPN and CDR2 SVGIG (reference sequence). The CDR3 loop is CAWSVAQGSYNEQFF. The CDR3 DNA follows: TGTGCCTGGAGTGTAGCCCAGGGCTCCTACAATGAGCAGTTCTTC.

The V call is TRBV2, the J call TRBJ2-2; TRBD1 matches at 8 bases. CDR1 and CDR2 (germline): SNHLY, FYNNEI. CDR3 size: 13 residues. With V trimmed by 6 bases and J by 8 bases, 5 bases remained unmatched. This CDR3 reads CASSATGAGELFF. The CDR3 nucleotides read TGTGCCAGCAGCGCGACAGGGGCAGGGGAGCTGTTTTTT. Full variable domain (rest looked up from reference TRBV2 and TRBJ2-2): EPEVTQTPSHQVTQMGQEVILRCVPISNHLYFYWYRQILGQKVEFLVSFYNNEISEKSEIFDDQFSVERPDGSNFTLKIRSTKLEDSAMYFCASSATGAGELFFGEGSRLTVL.

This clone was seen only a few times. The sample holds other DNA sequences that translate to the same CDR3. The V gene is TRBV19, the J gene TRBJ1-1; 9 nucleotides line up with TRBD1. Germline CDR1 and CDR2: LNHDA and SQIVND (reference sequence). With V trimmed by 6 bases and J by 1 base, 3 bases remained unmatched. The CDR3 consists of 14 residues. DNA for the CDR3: TGTGCCAGTAGCCCGGACAGGGGGAACACTGAAGCTTTCTTT. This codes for CASSPDRGNTEAFF. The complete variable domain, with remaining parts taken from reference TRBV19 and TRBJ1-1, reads DGGITQSPKYLFRKEGQNVTLSCEQNLNHDAMYWYRQDPGQGLRLIYYSQIVNDFQKGDIAEGYSVSREKKESFPLTVTSAQKNPTAFYLCASSPDRGNTEAFFGQGTRLTVV.

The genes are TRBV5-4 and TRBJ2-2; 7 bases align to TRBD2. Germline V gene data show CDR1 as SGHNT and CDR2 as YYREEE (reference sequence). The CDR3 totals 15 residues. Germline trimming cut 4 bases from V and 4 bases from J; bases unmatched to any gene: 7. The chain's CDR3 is CASSLAEPTTGELFF. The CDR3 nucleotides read TGTGCCAGCAGCCTAGCGGAGCCCACCACCGGGGAGCTGTTTTTT.

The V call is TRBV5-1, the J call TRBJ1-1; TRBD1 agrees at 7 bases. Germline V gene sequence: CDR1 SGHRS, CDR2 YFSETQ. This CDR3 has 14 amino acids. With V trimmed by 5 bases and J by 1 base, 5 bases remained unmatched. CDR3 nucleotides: TGCGCCAGCAGGCCCGGGACAGCGAACACTGAAGCTTTCTTT. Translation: CASRPGTANTEAFF.

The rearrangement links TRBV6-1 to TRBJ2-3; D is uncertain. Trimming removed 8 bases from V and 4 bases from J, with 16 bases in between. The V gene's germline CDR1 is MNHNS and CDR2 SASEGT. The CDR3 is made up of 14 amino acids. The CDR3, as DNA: TGTGCCAGCCCTCCTCCTGGTAGCCCAGATACGCAGTATTTT. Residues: CASPPPGSPDTQYF.

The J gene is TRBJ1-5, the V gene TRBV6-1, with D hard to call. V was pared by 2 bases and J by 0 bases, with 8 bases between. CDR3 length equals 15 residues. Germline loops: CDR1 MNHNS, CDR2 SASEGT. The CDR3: CASSERGNSNQPQHF. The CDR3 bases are TGTGCCAGCAGTGAACGCGGTAATAGCAATCAGCCCCAGCATTTT.

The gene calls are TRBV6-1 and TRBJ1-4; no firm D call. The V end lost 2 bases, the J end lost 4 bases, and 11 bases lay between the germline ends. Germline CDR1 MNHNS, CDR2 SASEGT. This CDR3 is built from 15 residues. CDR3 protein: CASSEIAGGNEKLFF. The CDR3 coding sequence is TGTGCCAGCAGTGAAATTGCAGGAGGTAATGAAAAACTGTTTTTT.

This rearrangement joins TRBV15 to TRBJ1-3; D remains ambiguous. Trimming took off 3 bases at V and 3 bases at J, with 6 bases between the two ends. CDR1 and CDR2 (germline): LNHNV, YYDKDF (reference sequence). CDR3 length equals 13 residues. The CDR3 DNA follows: TGTGCCACCAGCAGGGACTATGGAAACACCATATATTTT. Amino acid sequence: CATSRDYGNTIYF.

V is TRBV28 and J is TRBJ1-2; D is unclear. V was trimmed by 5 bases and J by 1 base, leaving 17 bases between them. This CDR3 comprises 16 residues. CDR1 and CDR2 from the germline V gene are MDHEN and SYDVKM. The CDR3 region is CASSPATIPVNYGYTF. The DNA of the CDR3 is TGTGCCAGCAGTCCCGCGACGATACCAGTTAACTATGGCTACACCTTC.

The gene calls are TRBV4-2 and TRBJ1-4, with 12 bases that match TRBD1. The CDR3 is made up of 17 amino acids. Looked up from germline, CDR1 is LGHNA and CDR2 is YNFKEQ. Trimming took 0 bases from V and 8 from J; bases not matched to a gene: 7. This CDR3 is CASSQDGGTGGNEKLFF. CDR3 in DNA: TGTGCCAGCAGCCAAGACGGAGGGACAGGGGGCAACGAAAAACTGTTTTTT.

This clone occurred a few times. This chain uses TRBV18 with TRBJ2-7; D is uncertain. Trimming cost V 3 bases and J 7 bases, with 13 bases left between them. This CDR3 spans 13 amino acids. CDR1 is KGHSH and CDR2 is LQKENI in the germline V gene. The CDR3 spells CASSPDPLDEQYF. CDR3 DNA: TGTGCCAGCTCACCGGACCCTCTGGATGAGCAGTACTTC.

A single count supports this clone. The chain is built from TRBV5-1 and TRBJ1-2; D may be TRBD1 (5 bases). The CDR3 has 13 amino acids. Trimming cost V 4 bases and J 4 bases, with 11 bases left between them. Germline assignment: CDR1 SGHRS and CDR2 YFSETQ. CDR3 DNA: TGCGCCAGCAGCCTCACAGGTGTCTATGGCTACACCTTC. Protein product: CASSLTGVYGYTF. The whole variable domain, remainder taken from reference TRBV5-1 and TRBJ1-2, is KAGVTQTPRYLIKTRGQQVTLSCSPISGHRSVSWYQQTPGQGLQFLFEYFSETQRNKGNFPGRFSGRQFSNSRSEMNVSTLELGDSALYLCASSLTGVYGYTFGSGTRLTVV.

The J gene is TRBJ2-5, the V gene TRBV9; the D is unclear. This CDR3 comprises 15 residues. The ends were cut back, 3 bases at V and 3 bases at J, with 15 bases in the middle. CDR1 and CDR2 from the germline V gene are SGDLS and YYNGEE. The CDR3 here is CASSALGRLEETQYF. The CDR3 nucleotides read TGTGCCAGCAGCGCCCTTGGACGACTCGAAGAGACCCAGTACTTC.

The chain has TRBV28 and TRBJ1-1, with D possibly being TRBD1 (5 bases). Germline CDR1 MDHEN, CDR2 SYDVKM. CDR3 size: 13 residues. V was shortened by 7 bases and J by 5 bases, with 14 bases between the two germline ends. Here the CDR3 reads CASTLGGKTEAFF. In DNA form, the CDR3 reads TGTGCCAGCACCCTGGGGGGGAAGACTGAAGCTTTCTTT. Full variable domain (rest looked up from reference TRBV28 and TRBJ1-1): DVKVTQSSRYLVKRTGEKVFLECVQDMDHENMFWYRQDPGLGLRLIYFSYDVKMKEKGDIPEGYSVSREKKERFSLILESASTNQTSMYLCASTLGGKTEAFFGQGTRLTVV.

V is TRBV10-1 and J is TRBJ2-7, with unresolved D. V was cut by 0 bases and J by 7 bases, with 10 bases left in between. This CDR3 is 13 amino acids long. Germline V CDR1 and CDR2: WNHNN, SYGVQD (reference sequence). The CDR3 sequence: CASSESLDGEQYF. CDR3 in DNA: TGCGCCAGCAGTGAGTCCTTGGACGGAGAGCAGTACTTC.

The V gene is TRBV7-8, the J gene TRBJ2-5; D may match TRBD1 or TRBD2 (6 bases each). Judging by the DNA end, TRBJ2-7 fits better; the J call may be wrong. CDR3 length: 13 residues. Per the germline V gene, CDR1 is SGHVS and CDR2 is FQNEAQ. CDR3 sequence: CASSQGLGGEQYF. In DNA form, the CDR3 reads TGTGCCAGCAGCCAGGGGTTGGGAGGCGAGCAGTACTTC.